This T cell receptor beta chain was identified during a study of PD-1 blockade in classical Hodgkin lymphoma. As for the study in general: Patients in the cohort were put on intravenous nivolumab, 3 mg/kg every 2 weeks.

Germline V gene sequence: CDR1 KGHSH, CDR2 LQKENI. This CDR3 has 14 residues. J gave up 5 bases and V 5 bases, and 7 bases lay outside the gene matches. Relapses following autologous stem cell transplantation were seen in all patients, with brentuximab vedotin exposure varying. Whole-study results and caveats: Any patient who commenced nivolumab under 1 year after ASCT was excluded. When set against healthy donors, newly diagnosed patients were reported to show lower baseline TCR diversity.

Profiling relied on immunoSEQ multiplex PCR, and the TCRdb table lists in-frame clones only, not all of them. The data contain more than 10,000 clones, about 78% of them singletons. Of note for this clone: Its target is not known.

The origin of this receptor is a human donor with classical Hodgkin lymphoma. This chain joins TRBV18 and TRBJ2-3; 7 nucleotides match TRBD1. The sequencing used peripheral blood mononuclear cells (PBMCs), collected at baseline. The CDR3 here is CASSNLQGKDTQYF. CDR3 coding DNA: TGTGCCAGCTCAAATCTACAGGGGAAAGATACGCAGTATTTT.